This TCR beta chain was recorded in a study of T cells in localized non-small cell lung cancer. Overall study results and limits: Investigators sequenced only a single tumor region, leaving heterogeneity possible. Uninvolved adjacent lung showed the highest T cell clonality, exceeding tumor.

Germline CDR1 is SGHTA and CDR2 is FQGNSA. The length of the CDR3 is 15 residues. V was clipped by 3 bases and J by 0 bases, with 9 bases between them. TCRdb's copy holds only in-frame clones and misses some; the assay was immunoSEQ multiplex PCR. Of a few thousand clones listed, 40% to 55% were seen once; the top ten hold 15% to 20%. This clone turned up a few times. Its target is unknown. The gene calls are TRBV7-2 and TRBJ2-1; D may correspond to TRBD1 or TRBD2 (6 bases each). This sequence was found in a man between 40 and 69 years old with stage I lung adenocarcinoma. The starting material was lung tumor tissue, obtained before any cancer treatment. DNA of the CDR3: TGTGCCAGCAGCTTTGGAGGGGGCTCCTACAATGAGCAGTTCTTC. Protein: CASSFGGGSYNEQFF. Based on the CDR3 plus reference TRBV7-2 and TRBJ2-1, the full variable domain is GAGVSQSPSNKVTEKGKDVELRCDPISGHTALYWYRQSLGQGLEFLIYFQGNSAPDKSGLPSDRFSAERTGGSVSTLTIQRTQQEDSAVYLCASSFGGGSYNEQFFGPGTRLTVL.